This entry lists 24 T cell receptor beta chains sequenced from one sample in a study of CD8+ T cells in alopecia areata. Sequencing relied on a cDNA template that was reverse transcribed from extracted RNA. Only in-frame clones appear in the TCRdb table, and some are missing; sequencing was by immunoSEQ multiplex PCR. The sample contains about 140,000 clones, around 51% of which appear only once. Sample: CD4+ T cells sorted from blood, taken at week 0. The receptors derive from a human donor with alopecia areata.

Ten or more counts support this clone. The V call is TRBV7-8, the J call TRBJ1-3; D uncertain. V was trimmed by 5 bases and J by 5 bases, leaving 7 bases between them. Germline V gives CDR1 SGHVS, CDR2 FQNEAQ. The CDR3 sequence is 12 residues long. Written as DNA, the CDR3 is TGTGCCAGCAGCGAGCAACGAAACACCATATATTTT. Protein sequence: CASSEQRNTIYF.

The V and J genes are TRBV29-1 and TRBJ1-2, with 8 nucleotides matching TRBD1. The CDR3 consists of 13 residues. V was pared by 6 bases and J by 4 bases, with 7 bases of the junction left unmatched. Per germline, CDR1 SQVTM and CDR2 ANQGSEA. The DNA of the CDR3 is TGCAGCGTATATTCAGGGGGCAGCTATGGCTACACCTTC. Its protein is CSVYSGGSYGYTF.

J is TRBJ1-5 and V is TRBV15, with D maybe TRBD1 (6 bases). This CDR3 is 16 amino acids long. Germline V gives CDR1 LNHNV, CDR2 YYDKDF (reference sequence). V was clipped by 0 bases and J by 6 bases, with 15 bases between them. In nucleotides, the CDR3 is TGTGCCACCAGCAGAGATATGGAGGGGGGCAGTCAGCCCCAGCATTTT. Amino acid sequence: CATSRDMEGGSQPQHF.

This clone turned up a few times. The CDR3 bases are TGCAGCGTGCGGGGAGTGGGGGGCGCGAACACTGAAGCTTTCTTT. Translated, it gives CSVRGVGGANTEAFF. This chain links TRBV29-1 with TRBJ1-1; D may be TRBD1 (6 bases). The CDR3 has 15 residues. V dropped 6 bases and J dropped 1 base, with 18 bases sitting between them. Germline V lookup: CDR1 SQVTM, CDR2 ANQGSEA.

This clone was found a few times. V gene TRBV29-1 combines with J gene TRBJ1-5, with no clear D. V lost 4 bases to trimming and J lost 4 bases, with 11 bases between them. Germline-derived CDR1 and CDR2 are SQVTM and ANQGSEA. This CDR3 contains 13 residues. DNA for the CDR3: TGCAGCGTTGGGACGGTACCTAATCAGCCCCAGCATTTT. Protein: CSVGTVPNQPQHF.

V usage is TRBV7-7 and J usage is TRBJ2-2; no firm D call. V was trimmed by 3 bases and J by 7 bases, leaving 9 bases between them. CDR3 length: 13 amino acids. Germline V gene lookup returns CDR1 SSHAT and CDR2 FNYEAQ (reference sequence). The CDR3 DNA reads TGTGCCAGCAGCTTGGGCCCCGGCGGGGAGCTGTTTTTT. Translating it yields CASSLGPGGELFF. Full variable domain (missing parts from reference TRBV7-7 and TRBJ2-2): GAGVSQSPRYKVTKRGQDVTLRCDPISSHATLYWYQQALGQGPEFLTYFNYEAQPDKSGLPSDRFSAERPEGSISTLTIQRTEQRDSAMYRCASSLGPGGELFFGEGSRLTVL.

The rearrangement links TRBV2 to TRBJ1-5; no definite D call. CDR1 is SNHLY, CDR2 FYNNEI, per germline. The ends were cut back, 4 bases at V and 4 bases at J, with 8 bases in the middle. The CDR3 is made up of 13 amino acids. CDR3 sequence (DNA): TGTGCCAGCAGTGGGGAGACTAATCAGCCCCAGCATTTT. The encoded protein is CASSGETNQPQHF. The full variable domain, in which reference TRBV2 and TRBJ1-5 provide the parts outside the CDR3, is EPEVTQTPSHQVTQMGQEVILRCVPISNHLYFYWYRQILGQKVEFLVSFYNNEISEKSEIFDDQFSVERPDGSNFTLKIRSTKLEDSAMYFCASSGETNQPQHFGDGTRLSIL.

V gene TRBV7-4 combines with J gene TRBJ2-5; D gene ambiguous. The DNA end lines up better with TRBJ2-7; the J call may be wrong. Per the germline V gene, CDR1 is SGHVT and CDR2 is SQSDAQ. This CDR3 is built from 10 residues. CDR3 residues: CGDGSYEQYF. Here the CDR3 DNA reads TGTGGCGATGGGTCCTACGAGCAGTACTTC.

In this sample, this clone turned up a few times. The chain is built from TRBV18 and TRBJ2-1, with 7 bases fitting TRBD2. Germline assignment: CDR1 KGHSH and CDR2 LQKENI. V was pared by 5 bases and J by 0 bases, with 10 bases of the junction left unmatched. The CDR3 sequence is 17 residues long. CDR3 region: CASSSKTSSGSYNEQFF. The CDR3, as DNA: TGTGCCAGCTCAAGCAAGACTAGCAGCGGCTCCTACAATGAGCAGTTCTTC.

The CDR3 DNA reads TGTGCCAGCAGCTTGGTCCCAGGAGGGACGAACACTGAAGCTTTCTTT. It is translated as CASSLVPGGTNTEAFF. The gene calls are TRBV5-5 and TRBJ1-1, with D maybe TRBD1 (5 bases). V was clipped by 0 bases and J by 1 base, with 13 bases between them. This CDR3 has 16 amino acids. Germline-derived CDR1 and CDR2 are SGHKS and YYEKEE (reference sequence). Using reference TRBV5-5 and TRBJ1-1 for the parts outside the CDR3, the full variable domain is DAGVTQSPTHLIKTRGQQVTLRCSPISGHKSVSWYQQVLGQGPQFIFQYYEKEERGRGNFPDRFSARQFPNYSSELNVNALLLGDSALYLCASSLVPGGTNTEAFFGQGTRLTVV.

The chain carries TRBV25-1 and TRBJ1-2, with 8 bases fitting TRBD1. The V gene's germline CDR1 is MGHDK and CDR2 SYGVNS. Trimming took 6 bases from V and 8 from J; bases not matched to a gene: 5. The CDR3 length is 12 residues. CDR3 residues: CASRGTGVGYTF. The CDR3 nucleotides are TGTGCCAGCAGGGGGACAGGAGTAGGCTACACCTTC.

J is TRBJ2-1 and V is TRBV29-1; no clear D. The CDR3 spans 13 residues. CDR1 SQVTM and CDR2 ANQGSEA come from the germline V gene. Trimming took 4 bases from V and 6 from J, leaving 13 bases between them. In DNA, the CDR3 is TGCAGCGTTGCCTTGGTTATGGCCAATGAGCAGTTCTTC. Its translation: CSVALVMANEQFF.

There are a few counts of this clone. The chain couples TRBV19 to TRBJ2-7, with 9 bases identical to TRBD1. Germline CDR1 is LNHDA and CDR2 is SQIVND (reference sequence). This CDR3 has 17 amino acids. The ends lost 6 bases at V and 0 bases at J; junction bases unmatched: 12. The CDR3 coding sequence is TGTGCCAGTAGCCATCGAAAGGACAGGGGCCTCTCCTACGAGCAGTACTTC. This gives the protein CASSHRKDRGLSYEQYF.

The sample holds a few counts of this clone. The chain combines TRBV29-1 with TRBJ2-1; 7 nucleotides match TRBD2. This CDR3 contains 12 residues. V was clipped by 5 bases and J by 7 bases; unmatched bases: 5. Germline CDR1 is SQVTM and CDR2 is ANQGSEA. The CDR3 DNA follows: TGCAGCGTTCATTGGCGGGGGAATGAGCAGTTCTTC. This sequence encodes CSVHWRGNEQFF.

This clone was detected once. The chain is built from TRBV9 and TRBJ2-3; D gene ambiguous. Trimming shortened V by 2 bases and J by 6 bases, and 13 bases separated the two germline ends. Per germline, CDR1 SGDLS and CDR2 YYNGEE. The CDR3 runs to 14 residues. CDR3 in amino acids: CASSVGAVGDTQYF. CDR3 nucleotides: TGTGCCAGCAGCGTTGGAGCCGTCGGGGATACGCAGTATTTT.

The chain joins TRBV29-1 to TRBJ1-2; D gene uncertain. Germline CDR1 is SQVTM and CDR2 is ANQGSEA. V was cut by 2 bases and J by 4 bases, with 14 bases left in between. The CDR3 runs 14 residues. This chain's CDR3 is CSVELAQPGYGYTF. CDR3 in DNA: TGCAGCGTTGAATTGGCTCAACCCGGCTATGGCTACACCTTC.

The chain uses TRBV11-2 and TRBJ2-1; TRBD2 agrees at 9 bases. The V gene's germline CDR1 is SGHAT and CDR2 FQNNGV. The ends lost 5 bases at V and 7 bases at J; junction bases unmatched: 12. CDR3 length: 16 residues. The DNA of the CDR3 is TGTGCCAGCAGCCCCCCTTTAGCGGGAGTAAGGAATGAGCAGTTCTTC. Translation: CASSPPLAGVRNEQFF.

This clone was detected once. The chain has TRBV10-3 and TRBJ2-1; 7 nucleotides align to TRBD2. Germline values: CDR1 ENHRY, CDR2 SYGVKD. The CDR3 spans 13 residues. Germline trimming cut 8 bases from V and 9 bases from J; bases unmatched to any gene: 10. Written as DNA, the CDR3 is TGTGCCATCTGGCGGGAGATGGGCGGTGAGCAGTTCTTC. This gives the protein CAIWREMGGEQFF.

The CDR3 DNA follows: TGCAGCACGAGCCAGGCGGGCACTGAAGCTTTCTTT. Amino acid sequence: CSTSQAGTEAFF. The chain combines TRBV29-1 with TRBJ1-1; no reliable D call. The CDR3 contains 12 residues. V lost 8 bases and J 4 bases, leaving 14 bases between the germline ends. Germline CDR1 and CDR2: SQVTM and ANQGSEA.

V usage is TRBV5-1 and J usage is TRBJ2-7; possibly TRBD1 or TRBD2 for D (5 bases each). Trimming removed 3 bases from V and 3 bases from J, with 13 bases in between. CDR3 size: 14 residues. Germline V lookup: CDR1 SGHRS, CDR2 YFSETQ. The CDR3 reads CASSSRDLRYEQYF. The CDR3 DNA is TGCGCCAGCAGCTCGAGGGACCTCCGCTACGAGCAGTACTTC. Looking up the rest from reference TRBV5-1 and TRBJ2-7 gives the full variable domain: KAGVTQTPRYLIKTRGQQVTLSCSPISGHRSVSWYQQTPGQGLQFLFEYFSETQRNKGNFPGRFSGRQFSNSRSEMNVSTLELGDSALYLCASSSRDLRYEQYFGPGTRLTVT.

This clone has only a few counts. The J gene is TRBJ2-7, the V gene TRBV30; 9 nucleotides agree with TRBD2. The CDR3 has 16 amino acids. Germline V CDR1 and CDR2: GTSNPN, SVGIG (reference sequence). V lost 5 bases to trimming and J lost 5 bases; unmatched junction nucleotides: 16. CDR3 in amino acids: CAWEAYSGSSAHEQYF. The CDR3 coding sequence is TGTGCCTGGGAAGCTTATAGCGGGAGTTCAGCCCACGAGCAGTACTTC.

This clone has just a few counts. The same CDR3 also results from other DNA sequences found in this sample. The J gene is TRBJ1-5, the V gene TRBV11-2, with D unclear. This CDR3 comprises 13 residues. Germline lookup yields CDR1 SGHAT and CDR2 FQNNGV. V gave up 2 bases and J gave up 2 bases, with 4 bases separating them. CDR3 sequence reads: CASSLRGNQPQHF. DNA for the CDR3: TGTGCCAGCAGCTTAAGAGGCAATCAGCCCCAGCATTTT.

This chain connects TRBV30 to TRBJ1-5; D is undetermined. The ends were cut back, 0 bases at V and 4 bases at J, with 7 bases in the middle. The CDR3 totals 13 residues. Per the germline V gene, CDR1 is GTSNPN and CDR2 is SVGIG (reference sequence). CDR3 in amino acids: CAWSVRRNQPQHF. CDR3 coding DNA: TGTGCCTGGAGTGTACGGAGGAATCAGCCCCAGCATTTT.

The rearrangement links TRBV5-8 to TRBJ2-5; 9 bases align to TRBD1. From germline, CDR1 is SGHTS and CDR2 YDEGEE. With 3 bases clipped from V and 2 bases from J, the junction kept 5 bases outside the gene matches. The CDR3 covers 15 residues. The CDR3, as DNA: TGTGCCAGCAGCTCCGGGACAGGGAGGCAAGAGACCCAGTACTTC. The encoded protein is CASSSGTGRQETQYF.